The 22 T cell receptor beta chains below were found in one sample sequenced in a study of T cells after yellow fever vaccination. TCRdb itself ran the 5' RACE reads through MiXCR, one entry per CDR3 protein. Here the sample spans 350,000 or so distinct CDR3 sequences, around 8.1% being singletons. Sequences were derived from PBMCs, sampled 45 days after the first yellow fever vaccination. Receptors were obtained from a man younger than 35 who received the YFV17D yellow fever vaccine.

This clonotype was seen only a few times. The chain is built from TRBV2 and TRBJ2-2; tentative D call: TRBD2 (5 bases). The CDR3 contains 16 residues. Germline assignment: CDR1 SNHLY and CDR2 FYNNEI. Trimming removed 3 bases at V and 1 base at J, with 12 bases between. The CDR3 region is CASSDRRTLNTGELFF. The CDR3 DNA is TGTGCCAGCAGTGACAGGAGGACCTTGAACACCGGGGAGCTGTTTTTT.

This clonotype was detected many times. The chain is built from TRBV24-1 and TRBJ2-3; D call uncertain. The CDR3 has 11 amino acids. The V gene's germline CDR1 is KGHDR and CDR2 SFDVKD. The germline V and J ends were trimmed by 3 bases and 4 bases, with 1 base remaining between them. The CDR3 is CATSDADTQYF. CDR3 in DNA: TGTGCCACCAGTGATGCAGATACGCAGTATTTT.

This clonotype was seen a handful of times. The chain combines TRBV3-1 with TRBJ2-3, with D hard to call. Germline CDR1 reads LGHDT; CDR2 reads YNNKEL (reference sequence). V was pared by 1 base and J by 2 bases, with 7 bases between. The CDR3 length is 14 residues. The CDR3 DNA reads TGTGCCAGCAGCCAAGTTTGGACCACAGATACGCAGTATTTT. Protein product: CASSQVWTTDTQYF.

V usage is TRBV20-1 and J usage is TRBJ2-5, with TRBD2 identical over 13 bases. This CDR3 has 15 residues. Germline trimming cut 4 bases from V and 5 bases from J; bases unmatched to any gene: 7. Germline V gene data show CDR1 as DFQATT and CDR2 as SNEGSKA (reference sequence). The CDR3 DNA reads TGCAGTGCTAAGACTAGCGGGGGGTTCCTTGAGACCCAGTACTTC. It is translated as CSAKTSGGFLETQYF.

The table lists this clonotype with a few counts. This chain links TRBV4-3 with TRBJ1-2; D remains ambiguous. V lost 0 bases to trimming and J lost 2 bases, with 13 bases between them. The germline V gene has CDR1 LGHNA and CDR2 YSLEER. The CDR3 has 16 residues. CDR3 protein: CASSQDVRTDNYGYTF. CDR3 DNA sequence: TGCGCCAGCAGCCAAGATGTGAGAACGGACAACTATGGCTACACCTTC.

This clonotype occurred a few times. This sequence joins TRBV5-1 and TRBJ2-1; 9 bases map to TRBD2. The CDR3 sequence is 15 residues long. Germline lookup yields CDR1 SGHRS and CDR2 YFSETQ. V lost 4 bases to trimming and J lost 9 bases; unmatched junction nucleotides: 11. Here the CDR3 DNA reads TGCGCCAGCAGCCCGGCGGCGGGGGGGCCTCCTGAGCAGTTCTTC. Translating it yields CASSPAAGGPPEQFF.

This clonotype was counted at least ten times. The V gene is TRBV5-1, the J gene TRBJ2-4; 9 nucleotides align to TRBD1. The CDR3 spans 17 residues. V gave up 3 bases and J gave up 0 bases; unmatched junction bases: 7. From germline, CDR1 is SGHRS and CDR2 YFSETQ. This CDR3 reads CASSSLGTGPAKNIQYF. The CDR3 DNA is TGCGCCAGCAGCTCGTTGGGGACAGGGCCAGCCAAAAACATTCAGTACTTC.

Many counts were recorded for this clonotype. This chain links TRBV9 with TRBJ2-7; 7 bases line up with TRBD1. This CDR3 spans 14 amino acids. V trimming: 0 bases; J trimming: 7 bases; junction bases outside the gene matches: 7. Germline V lookup: CDR1 SGDLS, CDR2 YYNGEE. The CDR3 spells CASSVGRGTVEQYV. In DNA form, the CDR3 reads TGTGCCAGCAGCGTAGGCAGGGGGACGGTAGAGCAGTACGTC.

This clonotype was seen more than once but under ten times. The genes are TRBV7-9 and TRBJ2-2; D perhaps matches TRBD1 (6 bases). The CDR3 length is 17 residues. V gave up 5 bases and J gave up 3 bases, with 19 bases separating them. Germline V CDR1 and CDR2: SEHNR, FQNEAQ (reference sequence). CDR3 nucleotides: TGTGCCAGCAGCCAAAAAGATGGGGGCGCGGACACCGGGGAGCTGTTTTTT. This gives the protein CASSQKDGGADTGELFF.

This clonotype was observed a few times. This chain uses TRBV12-3 or TRBV12-4 with TRBJ2-1; D call uncertain. This CDR3 has 15 residues. Trimming took off 0 bases at V and 6 bases at J, with 12 bases between the two ends. The CDR3 region has the DNA TGTGCCAGCAGTTTAGCGCTTGGATTCCTCAATGAGCAGTTCTTC. Its protein is CASSLALGFLNEQFF.

The table lists this clonotype with a few counts. The CDR3: CASSLAGVSPDTQYF. The CDR3 DNA is TGTGCCAGCAGTTTAGCGGGGGTCTCCCCAGATACGCAGTATTTT. The chain carries TRBV27 and TRBJ2-3; 7 nucleotides match TRBD2. V shed 2 bases and J 4 bases; nucleotides not matched to a gene: 6. The CDR3 has 15 amino acids. The V gene's germline CDR1 is MNHEY and CDR2 SMNVEV (reference sequence).

The V call is TRBV18, the J call TRBJ2-5; D possibly corresponds to TRBD1 (5 bases). Germline CDR1 is KGHSH and CDR2 is LQKENI. The CDR3 is 16 amino acids. V lost 2 bases to trimming and J lost 0 bases, with 13 bases between them. CDR3 amino acids: CASSPNHQDNQETQYF. The CDR3 nucleotides are TGTGCCAGCTCACCAAATCATCAGGACAACCAAGAGACCCAGTACTTC.

This clonotype showed up many times. CDR3 nucleotides: TGTGCCAGCAGCTTAGCGGGTATGGAGACCCAGTACTTC. This encodes CASSLAGMETQYF. The chain couples TRBV7-2 to TRBJ2-5; no definite D call. V shed 0 bases and J shed 5 bases, with 7 bases lying between them. Germline-derived CDR1 and CDR2 are SGHTA and FQGNSA. CDR3 length equals 13 residues.

This clonotype has just a few counts. The chain carries TRBV11-1 and TRBJ2-1, with 7 nucleotides matching TRBD2. Germline V lookup: CDR1 SGHAT, CDR2 FQDESV (reference sequence). This CDR3 contains 15 residues. V lost 4 bases and J lost 8; bases outside the gene matches: 11. In nucleotides, the CDR3 is TGTGCCAGCAGCTCCCGGGGCATTGGGGGGGATGAGCAGTTCTTC. Translation gives CASSSRGIGGDEQFF.

The CDR3 sequence: CASSLVVGTDIYYGYTF. CDR3 DNA sequence: TGTGCCAGCAGCTTGGTTGTCGGGACTGACATATACTATGGCTACACCTTC. The V gene is TRBV5-5, the J gene TRBJ1-2, with a weak D call TRBD1 (5 bases). The germline gives CDR1 SGHKS, CDR2 YYEKEE (reference sequence). CDR3 length equals 17 residues. The V and J ends lost 0 bases and 3 bases respectively, with 18 bases between them.

This clonotype occurred many times. This sequence joins TRBV11-2 and TRBJ2-1, with 7 bases that match TRBD2. The V and J ends lost 2 bases and 2 bases, in that order; junction bases with no gene match: 3. The germline V gene has CDR1 SGHAT and CDR2 FQNNGV. The CDR3 totals 15 residues. The CDR3 here is CASSLNGGTYNEQFF. CDR3 sequence (DNA): TGTGCCAGCAGCTTAAACGGGGGGACCTACAATGAGCAGTTCTTC.

This clonotype appeared a few times. The chain combines TRBV5-1 with TRBJ2-1; 7 bases are a match to TRBD1. Germline assignment: CDR1 SGHRS and CDR2 YFSETQ. CDR3 length: 12 amino acids. With V trimmed by 6 bases and J by 5 bases, 2 bases remained unmatched. The CDR3, as DNA: TGCGCCAGCATCGGACAGGACAATGAGCAGTTCTTC. Its protein product is CASIGQDNEQFF.

The chain couples TRBV6-5 to TRBJ2-1; no clear D gene. The germline CDR1 and CDR2 sequences are MNHEY and SVGAGI. The V end was cut by 7 bases, the J end by 10 bases, with 11 bases between. CDR3 length equals 11 residues. As DNA, the CDR3 is TGTGCCAGCACGGCATCAAGGGAGCAGTTCTTC. Residues: CASTASREQFF.

J is TRBJ2-2 and V is TRBV6-6; the D is unclear. V was clipped by 7 bases and J by 3 bases, with 9 bases between them. Germline loops: CDR1 MNHNY, CDR2 SVGAGI (reference sequence). CDR3 length: 13 residues. CDR3 DNA sequence: TGTGCCAGCAATCAACGGGACACCGGGGAGCTGTTTTTT. Its protein product is CASNQRDTGELFF.

Many counts were recorded for this clonotype. The genes are TRBV15 and TRBJ2-5, with 8 bases matching TRBD1. Germline loops: CDR1 LNHNV, CDR2 YYDKDF (reference sequence). The CDR3 consists of 16 residues. J lost 5 bases, V lost 0 bases, and 8 bases had no gene match. The CDR3 sequence is CATSRDSGGAGETQYF. In nucleotides, the CDR3 is TGTGCCACCAGCAGAGATTCAGGGGGCGCCGGGGAGACCCAGTACTTC.

The rearrangement uses TRBV7-9 and TRBJ1-1; 7 bases match TRBD1. Trimming took 8 bases from V and 4 from J; bases not matched to a gene: 10. The CDR3 runs 14 residues. Looked up from germline, CDR1 is SEHNR and CDR2 is FQNEAQ (reference sequence). The CDR3 nucleotides are TGTGCCAGCGGCACCGGGACAGAATTCACTGAAGCTTTCTTT. Its translation is CASGTGTEFTEAFF.

This clonotype was seen many times. CDR3 sequence: CASSLARTMSSGANVLTF. The CDR3 DNA reads TGCGCCAGCAGCTTGGCACGGACGATGAGCTCTGGGGCCAACGTCCTGACTTTC. V gene TRBV5-1 combines with J gene TRBJ2-6; D uncertain. Trimming cost V 0 bases and J 0 bases, with 13 bases left between them. Germline CDR1 reads SGHRS; CDR2 reads YFSETQ. The CDR3 runs to 18 residues.